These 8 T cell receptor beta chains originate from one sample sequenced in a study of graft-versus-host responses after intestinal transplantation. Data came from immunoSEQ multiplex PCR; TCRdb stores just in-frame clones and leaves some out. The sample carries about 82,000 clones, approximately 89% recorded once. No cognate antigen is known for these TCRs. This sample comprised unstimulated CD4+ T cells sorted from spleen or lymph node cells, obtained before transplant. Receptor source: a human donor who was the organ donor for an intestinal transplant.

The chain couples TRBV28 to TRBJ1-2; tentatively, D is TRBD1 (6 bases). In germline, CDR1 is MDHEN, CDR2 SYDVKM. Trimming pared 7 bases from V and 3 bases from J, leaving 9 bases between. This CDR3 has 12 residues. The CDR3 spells CASTSGDYGYTF. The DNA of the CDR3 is TGTGCCAGCACCTCAGGGGACTATGGCTACACCTTC.

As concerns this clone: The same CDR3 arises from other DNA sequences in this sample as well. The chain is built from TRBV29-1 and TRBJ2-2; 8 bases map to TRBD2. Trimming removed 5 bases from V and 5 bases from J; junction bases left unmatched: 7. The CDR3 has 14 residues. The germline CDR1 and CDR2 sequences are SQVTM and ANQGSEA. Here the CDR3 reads CSVRGGANTGELFF. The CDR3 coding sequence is TGCAGCGTTCGGGGGGGCGCAAATACCGGGGAGCTGTTTTTT.

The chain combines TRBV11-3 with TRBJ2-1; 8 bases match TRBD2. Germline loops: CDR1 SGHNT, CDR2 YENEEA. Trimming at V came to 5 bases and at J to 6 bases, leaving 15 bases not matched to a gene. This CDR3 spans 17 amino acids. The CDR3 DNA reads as TGTGCCAGCAGCGCGCCCTTTGACGGGGGGGCCGTCAATGAGCAGTTCTTC. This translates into CASSAPFDGGAVNEQFF.

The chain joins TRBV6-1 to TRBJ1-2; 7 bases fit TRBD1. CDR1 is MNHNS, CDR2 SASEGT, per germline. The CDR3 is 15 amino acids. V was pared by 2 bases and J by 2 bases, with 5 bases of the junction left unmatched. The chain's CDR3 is CASSELRGQNYGYTF. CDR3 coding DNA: TGTGCCAGCAGTGAACTAAGGGGGCAAAACTATGGCTACACCTTC.

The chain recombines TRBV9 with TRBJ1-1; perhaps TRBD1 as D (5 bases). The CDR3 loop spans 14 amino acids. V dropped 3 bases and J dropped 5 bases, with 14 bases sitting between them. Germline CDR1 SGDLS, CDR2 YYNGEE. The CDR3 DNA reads TGTGCCAGCAGCGGGGGCCCGGCAAGGACTGAAGCTTTCTTT. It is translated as CASSGGPARTEAFF. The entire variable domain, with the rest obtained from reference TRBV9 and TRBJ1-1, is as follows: DSGVTQTPKHLITATGQRVTLRCSPRSGDLSVYWYQQSLDQGLQFLIQYYNGEERAKGNILERFSAQQFPDLHSELNLSSLELGDSALYFCASSGGPARTEAFFGQGTRLTVV.

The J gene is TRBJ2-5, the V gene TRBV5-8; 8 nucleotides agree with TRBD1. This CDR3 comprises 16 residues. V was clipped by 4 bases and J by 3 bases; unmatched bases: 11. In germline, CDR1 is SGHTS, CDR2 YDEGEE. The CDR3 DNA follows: TGTGCCAGCAGCACTGGGGAAACGACAGGGGAAGAGACCCAGTACTTC. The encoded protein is CASSTGETTGEETQYF.

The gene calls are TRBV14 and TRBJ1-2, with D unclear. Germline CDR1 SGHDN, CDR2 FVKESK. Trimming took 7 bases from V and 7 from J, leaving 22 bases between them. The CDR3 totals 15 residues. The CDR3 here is CASNTPTQYRSGYTF. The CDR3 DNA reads TGTGCCAGCAACACACCGACTCAATATCGGTCTGGCTACACCTTC.

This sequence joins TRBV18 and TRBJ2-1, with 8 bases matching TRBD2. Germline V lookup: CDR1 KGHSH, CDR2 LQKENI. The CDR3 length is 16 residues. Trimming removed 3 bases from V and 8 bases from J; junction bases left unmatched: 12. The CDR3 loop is CASSPGPAGGADEQFF. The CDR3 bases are TGTGCCAGCTCACCGGGGCCTGCGGGAGGTGCAGATGAGCAGTTCTTC.